Below, 12 T cell receptor beta chains from the same sample are listed, as sequenced in a study of blood T cell repertoires in COVID-19. Some clones are missing from TCRdb's copy, which holds only in-frame ones; the method was immunoSEQ multiplex PCR. The sample has 100,000 to 150,000 clones; 70% to 90% are singletons. The sequenced material came from peripheral blood. The source is a man aged 65-85 years with active COVID-19.

This clone showed up just a few times. The CDR3 sequence: CASSRTVEQYF. CDR3 in DNA: TGTGCCAGCAGCCGGACAGTGGAGCAGTACTTC. The rearrangement uses TRBV7-2 and TRBJ2-7, with a tentative D call TRBD1 (6 bases). The V and J ends lost 5 bases and 7 bases respectively, with 9 bases between them. CDR3 length equals 11 residues. Looked up from germline, CDR1 is SGHTA and CDR2 is FQGNSA. Variable domain in full (rest from reference TRBV7-2 and TRBJ2-7): GAGVSQSPSNKVTEKGKDVELRCDPISGHTALYWYRQSLGQGLEFLIYFQGNSAPDKSGLPSDRFSAERTGGSVSTLTIQRTQQEDSAVYLCASSRTVEQYFGPGTRLTVT.

This clone was found once. The gene calls are TRBV3-1 (or the pseudogene TRBV3-2) and TRBJ2-5, with 9 nucleotides matching TRBD1. The V and J ends lost 4 bases and 3 bases, in that order; junction bases with no gene match: 3. The germline CDR1 and CDR2 sequences are LGHDT and YNNKEL (reference sequence). The CDR3 spans 14 residues. CDR3 sequence reads: CASSRWTGEETQYF. The DNA of the CDR3 is TGTGCCAGCAGCCGCTGGACAGGGGAAGAGACCCAGTACTTC.

This sequence joins TRBV7-2 and TRBJ2-3; D ambiguous. With 1 base removed from V and 5 bases from J, the gap between germline ends came to 7 bases. Per the germline V gene, CDR1 is SGHTA and CDR2 is FQGNSA. This CDR3 spans 13 amino acids. The CDR3 loop is CASSLVAGDTQYF. The CDR3 DNA reads TGTGCCAGCAGCTTAGTGGCTGGAGATACGCAGTATTTT.

The chain combines TRBV19 with TRBJ2-1; TRBD2 matches 7 bases. After removal of 1 base from V and 8 bases from J, the junction contained 11 bases not matched to a gene. CDR1 and CDR2 from the germline V gene are LNHDA and SQIVND (reference sequence). The length of the CDR3 is 16 residues. In DNA form, the CDR3 reads TGTGCCAGTAGTATAGTCAGCGGGATCTCAGGGTATGAGCAGTTCTTC. This translates into CASSIVSGISGYEQFF.

The chain joins TRBV19 to TRBJ1-2, with 8 bases aligning to TRBD1. The CDR3 totals 12 residues. Germline CDR1 and CDR2: LNHDA and SQIVND (reference sequence). J lost 4 bases, V lost 10 bases, and 5 bases had no gene match. The CDR3 DNA reads TGTGCCACCGCGGACAGGGTCTATGGCTACACCTTC. This sequence encodes CATADRVYGYTF.

The chain combines TRBV24-1 with TRBJ2-2; 7 bases fit TRBD2. The junction had 12 bases not matched to a gene; V was cut back by 5 bases and J by 4 bases. Germline V gene sequence: CDR1 KGHDR, CDR2 SFDVKD. This CDR3 comprises 17 residues. The CDR3 DNA reads TGTGCCACCAGTGGATCATCGCGGGAGACCCCCACCGGGGAGCTGTTTTTT. Translation: CATSGSSRETPTGELFF.

DNA of the CDR3: TGTGCCAGCACCCCGCCGCAGGATACGCAGTATTTT. This translates into CASTPPQDTQYF. The chain has TRBV5-8 and TRBJ2-3; D uncertain. The V and J ends lost 6 bases and 6 bases respectively, with 11 bases between them. Per the germline V gene, CDR1 is SGHTS and CDR2 is YDEGEE. This CDR3 is 12 amino acids long.

The chain uses TRBV24-1 and TRBJ2-1; D is perhaps TRBD2 (5 bases). CDR1 and CDR2 from the germline V gene are KGHDR and SFDVKD. The V end was cut by 3 bases, the J end by 9 bases, with 20 bases between. The CDR3 totals 16 residues. CDR3 residues: CATSDPVLGSFSEQFF. The CDR3 nucleotides are TGTGCCACCAGTGATCCGGTTTTGGGGAGTTTCAGTGAGCAGTTCTTC.

The V gene is TRBV27, the J gene TRBJ1-1; D ambiguous. CDR3 length equals 14 residues. V was pared by 2 bases and J by 7 bases, with 14 bases between. Germline lookup yields CDR1 MNHEY and CDR2 SMNVEV (reference sequence). CDR3 DNA: TGTGCCAGCAGTTTAACGGCCTGGGCGCTTGAAGCTTTCTTT. Translated: CASSLTAWALEAFF.

The chain has TRBV28 and TRBJ2-5, with D possibly matching TRBD2 (6 bases). V was clipped by 3 bases and J by 1 base, with 15 bases between them. Germline V gene lookup returns CDR1 MDHEN and CDR2 SYDVKM. The CDR3 has 16 amino acids. CDR3 sequence reads: CASSFMSGETQETQYF. The CDR3 DNA reads as TGTGCCAGCAGTTTTATGTCGGGAGAAACCCAAGAGACCCAGTACTTC. The whole variable domain, filled in from reference TRBV28 and TRBJ2-5, reads DVKVTQSSRYLVKRTGEKVFLECVQDMDHENMFWYRQDPGLGLRLIYFSYDVKMKEKGDIPEGYSVSREKKERFSLILESASTNQTSMYLCASSFMSGETQETQYFGPGTRLLVL.

The chain links TRBV5-1 to TRBJ2-1, with 11 bases identical to TRBD2. The germline gives CDR1 SGHRS, CDR2 YFSETQ. This CDR3 is 15 amino acids long. The V segment lost 1 base and the J segment 6 bases; nucleotides outside the gene matches: 3. The CDR3: CASSLTSGGPNEQFF. The CDR3 nucleotides are TGCGCCAGCAGCTTGACTAGCGGGGGACCCAATGAGCAGTTCTTC.

The chain has TRBV19 and TRBJ1-4; 9 positions agree with TRBD1. CDR1 is LNHDA, CDR2 SQIVND, per germline (reference sequence). Trimming took 8 bases from V and 6 from J; bases not matched to a gene: 16. This CDR3 has 17 amino acids. The CDR3 nucleotides are TGTGCCAGTCTTTCGGGCGCTCTTGGACAGGGGCATGAAAAACTGTTTTTT. The encoded protein is CASLSGALGQGHEKLFF.